The 10 T cell receptor beta chains reported below all come from one sample, sequenced in a study of human T cells and chemical hapten exposure. Time point defined: patch test 1, 2 weeks after DPC sensitization. Treatment: therapeutic diphenylcyclopropenone sensitization with weekly scalp DPC. Using its own MiXCR run on the RACE reads, TCRdb lists one record per CDR3 protein. The repertoire includes 350,000 or so distinct CDR3 sequences, around 6.9% of them detected once, and approximately 8.9% sits in the top ten. The material was whole blood, obtained in connection with sensitization to the hapten diphenylcyclopropenone (DPC). The receptors originated from a woman aged 18-30 years with alopecia areata. Some clones in this sample may be carry-over from other donors' samples.

This clonotype has a handful of counts. The chain has TRBV18 and TRBJ1-1, with unresolved D. The CDR3 totals 16 residues. V was shortened by 3 bases and J by 2 bases, with 16 bases between the two germline ends. The germline CDR1 and CDR2 sequences are KGHSH and LQKENI. The DNA of the CDR3 is TGTGCCAGCTCACCTGATAGCAGGACCCTTAACACTGAAGCTTTCTTT. Translation gives CASSPDSRTLNTEAFF.

The V gene is TRBV25-1, the J gene TRBJ1-4, with D unclear. The germline CDR1 and CDR2 sequences are MGHDK and SYGVNS. V was pared by 9 bases and J by 8 bases, with 25 bases between. There are 16 residues in the CDR3. CDR3 amino acids: CASPQGSFEGREKLFF. As DNA, the CDR3 is TGTGCCAGTCCACAAGGCTCGTTCGAGGGTAGAGAAAAACTGTTTTTT.

J is TRBJ2-1 and V is TRBV6-2 or TRBV6-3; 8 nucleotides align to TRBD2. Trimming took 2 bases from V and 6 from J; bases not matched to a gene: 9. Germline assignment: CDR1 MNHEY and CDR2 SVGEGT. The CDR3 runs to 16 residues. The CDR3 sequence: CASSYTGGADINEQFF. CDR3 nucleotide sequence: TGTGCCAGCAGTTACACCGGGGGGGCCGACATCAATGAGCAGTTCTTC.

This chain links TRBV20-1 with TRBJ2-5; D could derive from TRBD1 or TRBD2 (5 bases each). The germline CDR1 and CDR2 sequences are DFQATT and SNEGSKA (reference sequence). There are 16 residues in the CDR3. V was clipped by 2 bases and J by 5 bases, with 21 bases between them. CDR3 loop: CSARPRDRALGETQYF. CDR3 in DNA: TGCAGTGCTAGACCTAGGGACCGGGCACTGGGCGAGACCCAGTACTTC.

CDR3 sequence: CASSRQGISGANVLTF. CDR3 sequence (DNA): TGTGCCAGCAGTCGACAGGGGATCTCTGGGGCCAACGTCCTGACTTTC. This chain connects TRBV7-2 to TRBJ2-6; 8 bases match TRBD1. Germline CDR1 and CDR2: SGHTA and FQGNSA. Trimming removed 6 bases from V and 0 bases from J; junction bases left unmatched: 4. The CDR3 extends over 16 amino acids. Drawing the rest from reference TRBV7-2 and TRBJ2-6, the complete variable domain is GAGVSQSPSNKVTEKGKDVELRCDPISGHTALYWYRQSLGQGLEFLIYFQGNSAPDKSGLPSDRFSAERTGGSVSTLTIQRTQQEDSAVYLCASSRQGISGANVLTFGAGSRLTVL.

About this clonotype itself: A much larger clone lies a single base off, so this may be a read error. The chain carries TRBV20-1 and TRBJ1-5, with D unresolved. CDR3 length: 14 residues. Germline-derived CDR1 and CDR2 are DFQATT and SNEGSKA (reference sequence). The DNA for the CDR3 is TGCAGTGCTAGGCCGGGTCTGGGCAATCGGCCCCAGCATTTT. This sequence encodes CSARPGLGNRPQHF.

This clonotype was found many times. J is TRBJ1-1 and V is TRBV7-2; no clear D gene. Trimming removed 5 bases from V and 4 bases from J, with 17 bases in between. CDR1 and CDR2 from the germline V gene are SGHTA and FQGNSA. The CDR3 sequence is 15 residues long. This chain's CDR3 is CASSPVIPPGTEAFF. CDR3 DNA: TGTGCCAGCAGCCCCGTAATCCCGCCAGGCACTGAAGCTTTCTTT.

J is TRBJ1-2 and V is TRBV6-5; D may be TRBD1 (5 bases). Germline V gene lookup returns CDR1 MNHEY and CDR2 SVGAGI. V lost 5 bases and J 3 bases, leaving 13 bases between the germline ends. CDR3 size: 14 residues. For the CDR3, the DNA is TGTGCCAGCAGTCCCCGCGTCAGGGACTATGGCTACACCTTC. Its protein product is CASSPRVRDYGYTF.

The chain links TRBV3-1 to TRBJ2-7; TRBD1 might be the D (6 bases). CDR1 is LGHDT, CDR2 YNNKEL, per germline (reference sequence). V lost 1 base to trimming and J lost 3 bases, with 16 bases between them. There are 16 residues in the CDR3. The chain's CDR3 is CASSQAQGPTYYEQYF. Written as DNA, the CDR3 is TGTGCCAGCAGCCAAGCTCAGGGGCCAACCTACTACGAGCAGTACTTC.

This clonotype was detected ten times or more. The J gene is TRBJ2-6, the V gene TRBV27, with D perhaps matching TRBD1 (5 bases). V lost 6 bases to trimming and J lost 4 bases, with 16 bases between them. Germline V gene sequence: CDR1 MNHEY, CDR2 SMNVEV (reference sequence). The CDR3 covers 16 residues. For the CDR3, the DNA is TGTGCCAGCAGCCCGACTCCAGGGTACGGGGCCAACGTCCTGACTTTC. Protein product: CASSPTPGYGANVLTF. The full variable domain, rest sourced from reference TRBV27 and TRBJ2-6, is EAQVTQNPRYLITVTGKKLTVTCSQNMNHEYMSWYRQDPGLGLRQIYYSMNVEVTDKGDVPEGYKVSRKEKRNFPLILESPSPNQTSLYFCASSPTPGYGANVLTFGAGSRLTVL.